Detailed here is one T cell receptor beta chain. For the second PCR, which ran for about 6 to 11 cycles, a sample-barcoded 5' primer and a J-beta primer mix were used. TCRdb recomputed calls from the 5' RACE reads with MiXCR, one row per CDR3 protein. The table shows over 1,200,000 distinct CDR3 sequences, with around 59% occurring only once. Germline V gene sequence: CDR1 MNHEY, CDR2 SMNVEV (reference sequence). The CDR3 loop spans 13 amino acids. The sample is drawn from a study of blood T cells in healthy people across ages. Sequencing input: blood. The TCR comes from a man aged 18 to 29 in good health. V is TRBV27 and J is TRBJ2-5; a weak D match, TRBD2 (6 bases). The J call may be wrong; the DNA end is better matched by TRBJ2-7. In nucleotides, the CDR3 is TGTGCCAGCAGTTCGGGACTGGGTTTCGAGCAGTACTTC. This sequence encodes CASSSGLGFEQYF.